This T cell receptor (beta chain) was recovered during a study of blood T cell repertoires in COVID-19. Background on the study: The samples span acute and convalescent COVID-19 from the United States, Italy and Spain.

V lost 6 bases and J 5 bases, leaving 17 bases between the germline ends. CDR1 and CDR2 (germline): MDHEN, SYDVKM. The CDR3 is 14 residues long. Clones were read by immunoSEQ multiplex PCR, and TCRdb kept only the in-frame ones, dropping some. The table records some 25,000 clones, nearly 95% of them present only once. This sequence was found in a human donor in a cohort sampled during active COVID-19. V and J are TRBV28 and TRBJ2-7; weak D call: TRBD1 (6 bases). The sample consisted of peripheral blood. The CDR3 spells CASSPYGRGHEQYF. CDR3 in DNA: TGTGCCAGCAGCCCTTATGGCAGGGGCCACGAGCAGTACTTC.